This T cell receptor (beta chain) comes out of a study of blood T cell repertoires in COVID-19. The wider study: Sites across the United States, Italy and Spain contributed samples from acute and convalescent COVID-19. Nucleic acid was either cDNA or gDNA, and it came from T cells, B-cell-depleted T cells, or PBMCs.

Authors' methods: The assay estimated nucleated cells by amplifying reference gene primers. TCRdb's table, derived via immunoSEQ multiplex PCR, lists solely in-frame clones and lacks some. The D gene and trimming were derived from the DNA, and the V and J assignments and clone size from that table. In the table there are some 73,000 clones, 75% to 95% of which are singletons. Trimming took off 1 base at V and 2 bases at J, with 11 bases between the two ends. Germline V gene data show CDR1 as SGHVS and CDR2 as FQNEAQ. This CDR3 region has 15 residues. This TCR was sampled from a human donor in a cohort sampled during active COVID-19. Sequenced: peripheral blood. The chain uses TRBV7-8 and TRBJ1-2; D remains ambiguous. For the CDR3, the DNA is TGTGCCAGCAGCTTAGAGAGGGCACCAAACTATGGCTACACCTTC. Encoded protein: CASSLERAPNYGYTF. Supplemented by reference TRBV7-8 and TRBJ1-2, the full variable domain reads GAGVSQSPRYKVAKRGQDVALRCDPISGHVSLFWYQQALGQGPEFLTYFQNEAQLDKSGLPSDRFFAERPEGSVSTLKIQRTQQEDSAVYLCASSLERAPNYGYTFGSGTRLTVV.